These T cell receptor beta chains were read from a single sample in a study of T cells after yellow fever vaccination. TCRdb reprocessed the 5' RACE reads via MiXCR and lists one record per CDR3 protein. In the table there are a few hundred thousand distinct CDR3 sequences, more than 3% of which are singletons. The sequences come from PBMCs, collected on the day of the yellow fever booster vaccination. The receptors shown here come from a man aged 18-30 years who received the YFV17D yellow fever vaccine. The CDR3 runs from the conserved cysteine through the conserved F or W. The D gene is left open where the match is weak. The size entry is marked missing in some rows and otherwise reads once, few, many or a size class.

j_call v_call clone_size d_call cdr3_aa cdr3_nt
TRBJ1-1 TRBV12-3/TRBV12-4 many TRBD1 CASSLKGALTAFF TGTGCCAGCAGTTTGAAGGGGGCTCTGACAGCTTTCTTT
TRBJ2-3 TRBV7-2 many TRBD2 CASTVPGLSGTQYF TGTGCCAGCACCGTCCCGGGACTAAGTGGTACGCAGTATTTT
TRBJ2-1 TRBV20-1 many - CSARENRYYHNEQFF TGCAGTGCTAGAGAGAATAGGTACTATCACAATGAGCAGTTCTTC
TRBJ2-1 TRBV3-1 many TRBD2 CASSLRESRGGLFF TGTGCCAGCAGCCTAAGAGAGTCTCGGGGGGGCCTGTTCTTC
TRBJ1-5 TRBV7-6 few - CASSLSSGIGQPQHF TGTGCCAGCAGCTTAAGTTCCGGGATTGGACAGCCCCAGCATTTT
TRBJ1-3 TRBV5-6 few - CASSLLGATGNTIYF TGTGCCAGCAGCTTGCTGGGGGCTACTGGAAACACCATATATTTT
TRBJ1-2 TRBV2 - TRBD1 CASSREAGTEYGYTF TGTGCCAGCAGTCGTGAAGCCGGGACAGAATATGGCTACACCTTC
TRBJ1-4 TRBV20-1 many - CSATPSPPPGSGEKLFF TGCAGTGCTACCCCCAGCCCCCCCCCGGGGTCGGGAGAAAAACTGTTTTTT
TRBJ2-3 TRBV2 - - CASSLRVPTDTQYF TGTGCCAGCAGTTTGAGGGTCCCCACAGATACGCAGTATTTT
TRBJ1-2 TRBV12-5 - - CASGPGDEIYGYTF TGTGCTAGTGGTCCGGGGGACGAAATCTATGGCTACACCTTC